These 5 T cell receptor beta chains were all obtained from the same sample, sequenced in a study of cytomegalovirus exposure and HLA in healthy donors. TCRdb keeps only in-frame clones here, not all; method: immunoSEQ multiplex PCR. The sample carries under 300,000 clones, approximately 84% recorded once. Specimen: PBMCs. These receptors all come from a woman in her twenties or thirties in good health and CMV-seropositive.

The rearrangement joins TRBV5-1 to TRBJ2-7; no reliable D call. The ends were cut back, 0 bases at V and 5 bases at J, with 6 bases in the middle. The CDR3 covers 12 residues. Per germline, CDR1 SGHRS and CDR2 YFSETQ. In nucleotides, the CDR3 is TGCGCCAGCAGCTTGGACGGAGACGAGCAGTACTTC. Protein: CASSLDGDEQYF.

The J gene is TRBJ1-2, the V gene TRBV2, with D possibly TRBD1 on 6 matching bases. Germline V gene lookup returns CDR1 SNHLY and CDR2 FYNNEI. The CDR3 sequence is 14 residues long. The germline V and J ends were trimmed by 4 bases and 2 bases, with 11 bases remaining between them. This chain's CDR3 is CASSAQGFNYGYTF. CDR3 in DNA: TGTGCCAGCAGTGCACAGGGTTTCAACTATGGCTACACCTTC.

This clone was seen only once. CDR3 in DNA: TGCGCCAGCAGCCGGACAGCGGCAGATACGCAGTATTTT. Translating gives CASSRTAADTQYF. This sequence joins TRBV4-1 and TRBJ2-3, with D possibly being TRBD1 (6 bases). Germline values: CDR1 MGHRA, CDR2 YSYEKL. The CDR3 is 13 residues long. With 4 bases removed from V and 4 bases from J, the gap between germline ends came to 9 bases.

The gene calls are TRBV13 and TRBJ2-3; 8 positions agree with TRBD1. The germline gives CDR1 PRHDT, CDR2 FYEKMQ (reference sequence). The CDR3 runs to 15 residues. After removal of 3 bases from V and 4 bases from J, the junction contained 6 bases not matched to a gene. CDR3 in DNA: TGTGCCAGCAGCTTCATCGGACAGGGTGCAGATACGCAGTATTTT. As protein: CASSFIGQGADTQYF.

The V gene is TRBV10-3, the J gene TRBJ2-5; D is ambiguous. Germline CDR1 reads ENHRY; CDR2 reads SYGVKD. CDR3 size: 13 residues. V lost 3 bases, J lost 2 bases, and 7 bases lay in between. The chain's CDR3 is CAISEVQQETQYF. The CDR3 DNA reads as TGTGCCATCAGTGAAGTCCAGCAAGAGACCCAGTACTTC.